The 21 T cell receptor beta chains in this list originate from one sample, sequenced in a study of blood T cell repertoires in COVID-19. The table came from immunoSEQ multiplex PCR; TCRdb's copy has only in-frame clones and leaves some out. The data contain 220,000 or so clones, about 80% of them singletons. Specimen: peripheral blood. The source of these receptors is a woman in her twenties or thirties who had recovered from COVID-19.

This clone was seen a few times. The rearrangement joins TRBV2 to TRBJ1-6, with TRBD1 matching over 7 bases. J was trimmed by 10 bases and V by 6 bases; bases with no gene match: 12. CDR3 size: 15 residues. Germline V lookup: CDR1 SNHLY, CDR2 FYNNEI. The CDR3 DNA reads TGTGCCAGCAGGACAGGGAGGCGATTGGGGTCACCCCTCCACTTT. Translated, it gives CASRTGRRLGSPLHF.

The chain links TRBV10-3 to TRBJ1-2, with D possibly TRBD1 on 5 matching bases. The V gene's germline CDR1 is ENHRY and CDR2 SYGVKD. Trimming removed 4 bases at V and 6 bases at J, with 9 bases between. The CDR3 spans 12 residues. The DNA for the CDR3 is TGTGCCATCAGTGCAGGGTACAATGGCTACACCTTC. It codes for CAISAGYNGYTF.

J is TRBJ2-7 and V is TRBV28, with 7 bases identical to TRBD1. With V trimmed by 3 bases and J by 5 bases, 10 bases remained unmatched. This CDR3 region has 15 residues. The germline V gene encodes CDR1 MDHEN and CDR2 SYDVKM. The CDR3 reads CASSFLTTGSHEQYF. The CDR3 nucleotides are TGTGCCAGCAGTTTCCTTACGACAGGGTCCCACGAGCAGTACTTC.

This CDR3 reads CASSWGGQGGSYEQYF. DNA for the CDR3: TGTGCCAGCAGCTGGGGGGGACAGGGAGGTTCCTACGAGCAGTACTTC. The chain is built from TRBV11-2 and TRBJ2-7; 9 bases fit TRBD1. Trimming cost V 4 bases and J 1 base; bases outside gene matches: 8. Germline CDR1 is SGHAT and CDR2 is FQNNGV. This CDR3 contains 16 residues.

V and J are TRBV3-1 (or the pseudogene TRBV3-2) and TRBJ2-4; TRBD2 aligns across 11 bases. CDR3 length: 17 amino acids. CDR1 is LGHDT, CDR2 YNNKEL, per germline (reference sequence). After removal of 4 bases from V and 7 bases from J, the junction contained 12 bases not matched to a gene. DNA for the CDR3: TGTGCCAGCAGCCTATCCTTCGTAGCGGGAGGGTGGAACATTCAGTACTTC. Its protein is CASSLSFVAGGWNIQYF.

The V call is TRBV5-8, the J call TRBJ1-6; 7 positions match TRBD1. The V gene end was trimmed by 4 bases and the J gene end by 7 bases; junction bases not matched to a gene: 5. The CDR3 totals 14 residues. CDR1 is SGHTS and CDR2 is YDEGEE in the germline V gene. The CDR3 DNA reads TGTGCCAGCAGCCTCCGACAGGGAAATTCACCCCTCCACTTT. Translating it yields CASSLRQGNSPLHF.

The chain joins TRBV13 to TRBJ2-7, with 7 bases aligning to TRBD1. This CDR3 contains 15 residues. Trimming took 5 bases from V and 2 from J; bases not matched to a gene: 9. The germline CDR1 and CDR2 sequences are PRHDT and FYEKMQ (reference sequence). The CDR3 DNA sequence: TGTGCCAGCAGCCACCCCGGGACAGTGACCTACGAGCAGTACTTC. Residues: CASSHPGTVTYEQYF.

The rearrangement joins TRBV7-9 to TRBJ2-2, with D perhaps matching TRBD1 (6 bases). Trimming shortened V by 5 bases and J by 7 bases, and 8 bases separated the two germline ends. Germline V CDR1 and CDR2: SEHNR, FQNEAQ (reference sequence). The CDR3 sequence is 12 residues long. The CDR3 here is CASSQGSGELFF. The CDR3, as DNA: TGTGCCAGCAGCCAGGGGAGCGGGGAGCTGTTTTTT. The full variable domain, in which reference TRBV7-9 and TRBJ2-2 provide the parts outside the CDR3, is DTGVSQNPRHKITKRGQNVTFRCDPISEHNRLYWYRQTLGQGPEFLTYFQNEAQLEKSRLLSDRFSAERPKGSFSTLEIQRTEQGDSAMYLCASSQGSGELFFGEGSRLTVL.

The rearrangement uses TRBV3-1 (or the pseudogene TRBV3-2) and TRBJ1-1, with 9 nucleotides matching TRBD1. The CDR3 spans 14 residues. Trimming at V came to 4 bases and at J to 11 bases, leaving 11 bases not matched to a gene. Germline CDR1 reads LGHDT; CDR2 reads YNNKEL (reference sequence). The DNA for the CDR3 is TGTGCCAGCAGCCCCCGGACAGGGGTTTTTGGGGCTTTCTTT. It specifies CASSPRTGVFGAFF.

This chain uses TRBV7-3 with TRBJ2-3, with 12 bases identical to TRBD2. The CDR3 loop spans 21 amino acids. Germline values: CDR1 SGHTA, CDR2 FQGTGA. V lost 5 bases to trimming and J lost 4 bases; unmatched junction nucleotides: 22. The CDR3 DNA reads TGTGCCAGCAGCAGAATCGGGGGGCTAGAGACTAGCGGGAGTGTCGCAGATACGCAGTATTTT. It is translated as CASSRIGGLETSGSVADTQYF.

CDR3 in amino acids: CASSKDRGAEAFF. The DNA for the CDR3 is TGTGCCAGCAGCAAGGACAGGGGAGCTGAAGCTTTCTTT. The V call is TRBV11-2, the J call TRBJ1-1; 9 bases fit TRBD1. This CDR3 has 13 residues. The junction had 4 bases not matched to a gene; V was cut back by 5 bases and J by 6 bases. Germline values: CDR1 SGHAT, CDR2 FQNNGV.

The CDR3 here is CASSRGGSSYNEQFF. The CDR3 DNA sequence: TGTGCCAGCAGCCGCGGGGGATCCTCCTACAATGAGCAGTTCTTC. The rearrangement links TRBV9 to TRBJ2-1; 7 bases fit TRBD2. Germline CDR1 is SGDLS and CDR2 is YYNGEE. This CDR3 region has 15 residues. The V segment lost 4 bases and the J segment 0 bases; nucleotides outside the gene matches: 4.

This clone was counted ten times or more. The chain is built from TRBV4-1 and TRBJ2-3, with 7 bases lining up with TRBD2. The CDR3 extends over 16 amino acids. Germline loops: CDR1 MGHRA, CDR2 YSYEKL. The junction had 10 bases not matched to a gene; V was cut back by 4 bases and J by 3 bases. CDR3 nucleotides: TGCGCCAGCAGCCCCGAGGGCGGCGGGGGTACAGATACGCAGTATTTT. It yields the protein CASSPEGGGGTDTQYF.

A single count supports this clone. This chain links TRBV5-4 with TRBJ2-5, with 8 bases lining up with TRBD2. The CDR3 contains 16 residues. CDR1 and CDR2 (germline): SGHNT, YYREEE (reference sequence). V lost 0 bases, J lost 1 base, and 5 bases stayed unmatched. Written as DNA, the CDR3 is TGTGCCAGCAGCTTGGTTCCGACTAGCGTCCAAGAGACCCAGTACTTC. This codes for CASSLVPTSVQETQYF. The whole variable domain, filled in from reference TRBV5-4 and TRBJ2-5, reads ETGVTQSPTHLIKTRGQQVTLRCSSQSGHNTVSWYQQALGQGPQFIFQYYREEENGRGNFPPRFSGLQFPNYSSELNVNALELDDSALYLCASSLVPTSVQETQYFGPGTRLLVL.

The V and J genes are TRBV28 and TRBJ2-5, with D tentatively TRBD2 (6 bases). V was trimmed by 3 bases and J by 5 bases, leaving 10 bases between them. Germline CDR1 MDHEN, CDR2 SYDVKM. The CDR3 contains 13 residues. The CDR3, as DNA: TGTGCCAGCAGTTTGGGTGGGGGGGAGACCCAGTACTTC. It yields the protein CASSLGGGETQYF.

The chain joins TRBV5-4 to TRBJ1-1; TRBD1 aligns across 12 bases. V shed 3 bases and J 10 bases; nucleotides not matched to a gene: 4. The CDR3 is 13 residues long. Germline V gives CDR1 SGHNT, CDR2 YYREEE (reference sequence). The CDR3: CASSSGQGAGAFF. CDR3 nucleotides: TGTGCCAGCAGCTCGGGACAGGGGGCAGGAGCTTTCTTT.

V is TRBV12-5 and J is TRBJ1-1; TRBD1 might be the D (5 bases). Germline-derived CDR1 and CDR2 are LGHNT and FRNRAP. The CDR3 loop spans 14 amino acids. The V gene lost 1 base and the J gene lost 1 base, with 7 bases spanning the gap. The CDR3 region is CASGLGTKNTEAFF. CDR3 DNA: TGTGCTAGTGGTTTGGGGACAAAGAACACTGAAGCTTTCTTT.

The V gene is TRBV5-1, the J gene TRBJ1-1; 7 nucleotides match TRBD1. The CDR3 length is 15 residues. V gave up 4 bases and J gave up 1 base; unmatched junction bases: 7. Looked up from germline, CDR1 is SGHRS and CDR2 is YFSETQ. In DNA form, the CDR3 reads TGCGCCAGCAGCCGCGGGACAGCTGAGAACACTGAAGCTTTCTTT. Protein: CASSRGTAENTEAFF.

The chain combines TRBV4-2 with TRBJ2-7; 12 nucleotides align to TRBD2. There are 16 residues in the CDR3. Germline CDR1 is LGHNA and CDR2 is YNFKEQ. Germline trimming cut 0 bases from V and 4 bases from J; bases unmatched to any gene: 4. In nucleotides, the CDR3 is TGTGCCAGCAGCCAAGATGGGACTAGCGGGCGATACGAGCAGTACTTC. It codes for CASSQDGTSGRYEQYF.

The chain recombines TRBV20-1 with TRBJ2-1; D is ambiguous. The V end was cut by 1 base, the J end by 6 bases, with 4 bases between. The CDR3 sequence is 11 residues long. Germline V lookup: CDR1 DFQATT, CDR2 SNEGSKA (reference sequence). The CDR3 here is CSARVINEQFF. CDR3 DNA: TGCAGTGCTAGAGTAATCAATGAGCAGTTCTTC.

For the CDR3, the DNA is TGTGCCTGGAGTGTTAGACAGGGGATGGACGAGCAGTACTTC. Translating gives CAWSVRQGMDEQYF. V usage is TRBV30 and J usage is TRBJ2-7; the match to TRBD1 covers 8 bases. This CDR3 comprises 14 residues. Losses at the gene ends were 0 bases for V and 5 bases for J; bases not matched to a gene: 6. CDR1 is GTSNPN, CDR2 SVGIG, per germline (reference sequence).